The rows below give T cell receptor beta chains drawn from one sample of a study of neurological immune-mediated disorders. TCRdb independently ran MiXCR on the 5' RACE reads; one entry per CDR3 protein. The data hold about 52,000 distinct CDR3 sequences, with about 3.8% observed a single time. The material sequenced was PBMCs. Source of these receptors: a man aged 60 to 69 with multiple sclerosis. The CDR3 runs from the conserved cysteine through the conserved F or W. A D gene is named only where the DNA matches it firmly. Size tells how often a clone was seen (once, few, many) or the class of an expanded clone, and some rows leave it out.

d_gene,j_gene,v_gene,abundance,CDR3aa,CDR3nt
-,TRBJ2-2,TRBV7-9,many,CASNGPGTYTGELFF,TGTGCCAGCAACGGCCCAGGGACGTACACCGGGGAGCTGTTTTTT
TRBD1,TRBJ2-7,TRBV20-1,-,CSAPPGQSYEQYF,TGCAGTGCGCCTCCGGGACAGAGTTACGAGCAGTACTTC
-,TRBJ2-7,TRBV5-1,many,CASSSATGYSYEQYF,TGCGCCAGCAGCTCCGCGACAGGTTATTCCTACGAGCAGTACTTC
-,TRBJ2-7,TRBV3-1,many,CASSQDRLGEQYF,TGTGCCAGCAGCCAAGATCGACTGGGCGAGCAGTACTTC
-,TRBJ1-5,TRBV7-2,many,CASSSTGGQPQHF,TGTGCCAGCAGCTCGACAGGTGGCCAGCCCCAGCATTTT
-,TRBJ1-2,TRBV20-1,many,CSAELSNGATPNYGYTF,TGCAGTGCTGAACTCTCCAACGGCGCCACTCCGAACTATGGCTACACCTTC
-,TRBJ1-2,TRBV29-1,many,CSVDEGVGYTF,TGCAGCGTTGACGAGGGAGTTGGCTACACCTTC
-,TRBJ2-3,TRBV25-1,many,CASNPSQGERDSTDTQYF,TGTGCCAGCAACCCAAGCCAGGGCGAAAGGGATAGCACAGATACGCAGTATTTT
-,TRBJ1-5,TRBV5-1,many,CASSLTGDYNQPQHF,TGCGCCAGCAGCTTGACCGGGGACTACAATCAGCCCCAGCATTTT
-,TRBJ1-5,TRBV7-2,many,CASSFRTDQPQHF,TGTGCCAGCAGCTTTAGGACGGATCAGCCCCAGCATTTT
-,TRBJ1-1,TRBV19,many,CASSLGVREAFF,TGTGCCAGTAGTCTTGGGGTGCGAGAAGCTTTCTTT
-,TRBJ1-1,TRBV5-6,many,CASSLISTGKTEAFF,TGTGCCAGCAGCTTAATTTCTACAGGGAAAACTGAAGCTTTCTTT
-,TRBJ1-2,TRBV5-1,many,CASSLANKGLETF,TGCGCCAGCAGCTTGGCCAATAAGGGTCTAGAGACCTTC
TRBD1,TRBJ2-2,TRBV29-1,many,CSVEDQPQGQGANTGELFF,TGCAGCGTTGAAGATCAACCTCAGGGCCAGGGGGCGAACACCGGGGAGCTGTTTTTT
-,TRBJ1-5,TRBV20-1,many,CSAGRGNQPQHF,TGCAGTGCTGGCAGGGGCAATCAGCCCCAGCATTTT
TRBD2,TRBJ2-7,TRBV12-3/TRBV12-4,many,CASSPPRPGTSGPLYEQYF,TGTGCCAGCAGCCCCCCGCGACCTGGGACTAGCGGGCCCCTCTACGAGCAGTACTTC
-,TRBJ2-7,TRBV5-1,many,CASSLDRAYEQYF,TGCGCCAGCAGCTTGGACAGGGCCTACGAGCAGTACTTC
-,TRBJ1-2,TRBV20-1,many,CSARGGTNAYGYTF,TGCAGTGCTAGAGGCGGGACAAACGCATATGGCTACACCTTC
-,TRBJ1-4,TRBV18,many,CASSPLRGEKLFF,TGTGCCAGCTCACCACTCAGGGGTGAAAAACTGTTTTTT
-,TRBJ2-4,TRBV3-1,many,CASSQGAGGLAKNIQYF,TGTGCCAGCAGCCAAGGGGCCGGAGGACTAGCCAAAAACATTCAGTACTTC
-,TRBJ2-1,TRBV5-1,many,CASSYLVLGTGLYNEQFF,TGCGCCAGCAGCTATCTAGTGCTCGGGACCGGACTGTACAATGAGCAGTTCTTC
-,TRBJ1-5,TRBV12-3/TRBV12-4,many,CASRTGGGNQPQHF,TGTGCCAGCAGGACGGGGGGCGGCAATCAGCCCCAGCATTTT
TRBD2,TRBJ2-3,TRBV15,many,CATSLGGADTQYF,TGTGCCACCAGTCTGGGGGGGGCAGATACGCAGTATTTT
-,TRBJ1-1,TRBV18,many,CASSMSMNTEAFF,TGTGCCAGCTCCATGTCGATGAACACTGAAGCTTTCTTT
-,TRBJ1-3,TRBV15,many,CATSRDGSGNTIYF,TGTGCCACCAGCAGAGACGGCTCTGGAAACACCATATATTTT
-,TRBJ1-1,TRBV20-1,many,CSARRGSTEAFF,TGCAGTGCTAGACGGGGGTCAACTGAAGCTTTCTTT
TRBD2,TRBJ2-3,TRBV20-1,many,CSAISSGSDTQYF,TGCAGTGCTATTTCTAGCGGATCAGATACGCAGTATTTT
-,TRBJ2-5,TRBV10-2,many,CASSESGLQETQYF,TGCGCCAGCAGTGAGTCGGGACTTCAAGAGACCCAGTACTTC
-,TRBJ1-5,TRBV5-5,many,CASSPFKGEQPQHF,TGTGCCAGCAGCCCTTTCAAGGGGGAGCAGCCCCAGCATTTT